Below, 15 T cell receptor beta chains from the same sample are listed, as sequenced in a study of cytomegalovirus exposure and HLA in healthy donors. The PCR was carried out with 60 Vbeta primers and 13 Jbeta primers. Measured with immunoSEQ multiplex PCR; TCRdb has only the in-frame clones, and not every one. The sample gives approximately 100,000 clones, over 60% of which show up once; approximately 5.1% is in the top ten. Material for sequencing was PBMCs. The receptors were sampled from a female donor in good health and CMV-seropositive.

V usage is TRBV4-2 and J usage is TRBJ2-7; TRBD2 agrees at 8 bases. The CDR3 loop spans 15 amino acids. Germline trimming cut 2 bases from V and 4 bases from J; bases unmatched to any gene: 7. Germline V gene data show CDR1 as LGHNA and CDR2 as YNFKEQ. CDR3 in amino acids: CASSQSSGSTYEQYF. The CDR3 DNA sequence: TGTGCCAGCAGCCAATCTAGCGGGTCAACTTACGAGCAGTACTTC.

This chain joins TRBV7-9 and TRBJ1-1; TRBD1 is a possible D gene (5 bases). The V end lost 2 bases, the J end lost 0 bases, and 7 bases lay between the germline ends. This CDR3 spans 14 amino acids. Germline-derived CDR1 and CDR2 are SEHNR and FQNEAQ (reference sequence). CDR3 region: CASSLSGMNTEAFF. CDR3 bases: TGTGCCAGCAGCTTATCAGGGATGAACACTGAAGCTTTCTTT. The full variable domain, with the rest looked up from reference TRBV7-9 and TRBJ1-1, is DTGVSQNPRHKITKRGQNVTFRCDPISEHNRLYWYRQTLGQGPEFLTYFQNEAQLEKSRLLSDRFSAERPKGSFSTLEIQRTEQGDSAMYLCASSLSGMNTEAFFGQGTRLTVV.

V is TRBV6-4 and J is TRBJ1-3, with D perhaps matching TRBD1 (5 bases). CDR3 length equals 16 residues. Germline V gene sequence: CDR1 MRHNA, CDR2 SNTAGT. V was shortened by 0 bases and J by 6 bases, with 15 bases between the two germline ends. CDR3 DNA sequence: TGTGCCAGCAGTGACTCCTGGGGCAGGGTGGAAAACACCATATATTTT. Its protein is CASSDSWGRVENTIYF.

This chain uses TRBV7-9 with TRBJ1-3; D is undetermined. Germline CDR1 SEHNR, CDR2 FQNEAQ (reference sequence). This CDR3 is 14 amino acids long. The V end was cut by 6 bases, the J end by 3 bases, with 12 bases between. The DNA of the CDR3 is TGTGCCAGCAGGGCAACAGAGTTTGGAAACACCATATATTTT. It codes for CASRATEFGNTIYF.

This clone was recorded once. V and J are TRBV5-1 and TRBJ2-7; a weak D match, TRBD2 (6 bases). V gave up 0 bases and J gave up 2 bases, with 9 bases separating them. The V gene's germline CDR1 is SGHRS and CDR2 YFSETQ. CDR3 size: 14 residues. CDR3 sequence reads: CASSLGDFTYEQYF. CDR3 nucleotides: TGCGCCAGCAGCTTGGGGGACTTCACCTACGAGCAGTACTTC. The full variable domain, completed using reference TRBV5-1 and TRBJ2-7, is KAGVTQTPRYLIKTRGQQVTLSCSPISGHRSVSWYQQTPGQGLQFLFEYFSETQRNKGNFPGRFSGRQFSNSRSEMNVSTLELGDSALYLCASSLGDFTYEQYFGPGTRLTVT.

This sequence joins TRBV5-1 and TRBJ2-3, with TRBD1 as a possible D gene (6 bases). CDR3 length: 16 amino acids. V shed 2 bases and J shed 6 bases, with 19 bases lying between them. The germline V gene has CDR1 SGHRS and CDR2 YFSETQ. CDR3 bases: TGCGCCAGCAGCTTACCAAGCGGACAGCGGTCGGATACGCAGTATTTT. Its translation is CASSLPSGQRSDTQYF.

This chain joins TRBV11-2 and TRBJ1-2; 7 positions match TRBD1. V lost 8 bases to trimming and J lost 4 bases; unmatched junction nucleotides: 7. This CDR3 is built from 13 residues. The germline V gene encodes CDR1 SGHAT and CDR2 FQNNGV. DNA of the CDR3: TGTGCCAGCGCCCCCCCAGGGGGCTATGGCTACACCTTC. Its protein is CASAPPGGYGYTF.

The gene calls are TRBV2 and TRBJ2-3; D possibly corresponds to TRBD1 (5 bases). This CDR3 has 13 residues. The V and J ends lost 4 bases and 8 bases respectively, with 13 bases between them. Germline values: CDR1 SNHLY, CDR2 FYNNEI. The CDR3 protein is CASSGEGVGTQYF. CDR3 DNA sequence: TGTGCCAGCAGTGGGGAAGGGGTGGGTACGCAGTATTTT. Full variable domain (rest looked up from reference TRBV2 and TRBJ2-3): EPEVTQTPSHQVTQMGQEVILRCVPISNHLYFYWYRQILGQKVEFLVSFYNNEISEKSEIFDDQFSVERPDGSNFTLKIRSTKLEDSAMYFCASSGEGVGTQYFGPGTRLTVL.

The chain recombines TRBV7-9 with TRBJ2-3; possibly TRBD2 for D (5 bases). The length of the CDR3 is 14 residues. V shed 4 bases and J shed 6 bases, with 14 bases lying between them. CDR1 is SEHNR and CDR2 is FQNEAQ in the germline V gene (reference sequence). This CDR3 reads CASSSGRTGDTQYF. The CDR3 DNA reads TGTGCCAGCAGCTCCGGACGGACGGGGGATACGCAGTATTTT.

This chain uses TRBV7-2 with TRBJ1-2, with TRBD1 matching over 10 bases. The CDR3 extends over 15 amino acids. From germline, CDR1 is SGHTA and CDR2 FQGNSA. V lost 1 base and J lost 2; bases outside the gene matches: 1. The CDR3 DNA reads TGTGCCAGCAGCTTAGGGGGACAGGGGAACTATGGCTACACCTTC. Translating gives CASSLGGQGNYGYTF.

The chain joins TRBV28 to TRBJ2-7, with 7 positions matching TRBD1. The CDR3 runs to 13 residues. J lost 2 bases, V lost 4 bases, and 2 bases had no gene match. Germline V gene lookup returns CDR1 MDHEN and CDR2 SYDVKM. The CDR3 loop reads CASSWDSAYEQYF. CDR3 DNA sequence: TGTGCCAGCAGTTGGGACAGCGCCTACGAGCAGTACTTC.

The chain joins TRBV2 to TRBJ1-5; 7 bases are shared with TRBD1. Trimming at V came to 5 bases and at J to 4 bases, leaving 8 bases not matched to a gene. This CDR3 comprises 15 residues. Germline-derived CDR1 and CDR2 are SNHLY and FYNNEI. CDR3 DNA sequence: TGTGCCAGCAGTAGGGGAACAGGGGCTAATCAGCCCCAGCATTTT. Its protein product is CASSRGTGANQPQHF. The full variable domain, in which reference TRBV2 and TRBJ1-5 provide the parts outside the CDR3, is EPEVTQTPSHQVTQMGQEVILRCVPISNHLYFYWYRQILGQKVEFLVSFYNNEISEKSEIFDDQFSVERPDGSNFTLKIRSTKLEDSAMYFCASSRGTGANQPQHFGDGTRLSIL.

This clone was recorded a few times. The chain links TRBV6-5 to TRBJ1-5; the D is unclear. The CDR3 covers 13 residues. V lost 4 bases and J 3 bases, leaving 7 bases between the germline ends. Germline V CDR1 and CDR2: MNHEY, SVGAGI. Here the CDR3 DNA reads TGTGCCAGCAGTTCCGGGTCCAATCAGCCCCAGCATTTT. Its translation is CASSSGSNQPQHF.

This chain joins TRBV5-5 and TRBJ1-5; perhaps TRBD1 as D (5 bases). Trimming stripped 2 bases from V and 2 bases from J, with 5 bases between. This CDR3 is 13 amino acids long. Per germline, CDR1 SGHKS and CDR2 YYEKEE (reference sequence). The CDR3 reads CASSLQGNQPQHF. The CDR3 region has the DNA TGTGCCAGCAGCTTACAGGGCAATCAGCCCCAGCATTTT.

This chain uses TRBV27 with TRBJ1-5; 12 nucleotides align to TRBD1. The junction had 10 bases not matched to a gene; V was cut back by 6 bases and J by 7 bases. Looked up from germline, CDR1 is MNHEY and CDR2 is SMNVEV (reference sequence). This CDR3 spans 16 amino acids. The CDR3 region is CASSPGGQGAGQPQHF. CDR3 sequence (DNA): TGTGCCAGCAGCCCAGGGGGACAGGGGGCCGGGCAGCCCCAGCATTTT.